Listed here are 11 T cell receptor beta chains from one sample, sequenced in a study of blood T cell repertoires in COVID-19. The repertoire was sequenced with immunoSEQ multiplex PCR; TCRdb's copy has only in-frame clones and lacks some. Of around 320,000 clones listed, approximately 88% are singletons. The sequencing input was peripheral blood. These receptors all stem from a woman in her 30s who had recovered from COVID-19.

This clone was recorded only once. The chain employs TRBV7-3 and TRBJ1-1, with 7 nucleotides matching TRBD1. Germline V CDR1 and CDR2: SGHTA, FQGTGA. V shed 5 bases, J shed 7 bases, and the junction held 7 bases outside the gene matches. The CDR3 consists of 13 residues. CDR3 amino acids: CASSPRQGDEAFF. The CDR3 region has the DNA TGTGCCAGCAGCCCTCGACAGGGAGATGAAGCTTTCTTT.

This chain links TRBV5-8 with TRBJ2-1, with 12 bases that match TRBD2. The CDR3 spans 16 residues. J gave up 3 bases and V 4 bases, and 5 bases lay outside the gene matches. Germline V gene data show CDR1 as SGHTS and CDR2 as YDEGEE. In DNA form, the CDR3 reads TGTGCCAGCAGCCCCGGACTAGCGGGGTACTACAATGAGCAGTTCTTC. It codes for CASSPGLAGYYNEQFF.

The chain has TRBV28 and TRBJ1-1, with D uncertain. The V and J ends lost 5 bases and 1 base respectively, with 8 bases between them. The germline V gene encodes CDR1 MDHEN and CDR2 SYDVKM. The CDR3 covers 13 residues. The CDR3 DNA is TGTGCCAGCAGTATAAGAGCGAACACTGAAGCTTTCTTT. This gives the protein CASSIRANTEAFF.

The V and J genes are TRBV5-6 and TRBJ2-5; 14 bases are a match to TRBD2. This CDR3 comprises 14 residues. Trimming removed 7 bases from V and 5 bases from J; junction bases left unmatched: 4. Germline-derived CDR1 and CDR2 are SGHDT and YYEEEE. CDR3 DNA sequence: TGTGCCAGCGAAGGGACTAGCGGGGGTGAGACCCAGTACTTC. Translated: CASEGTSGGETQYF.

This sequence joins TRBV27 and TRBJ1-6, with a possible D match to TRBD1 (6 bases). The CDR3 consists of 18 residues. The germline V gene encodes CDR1 MNHEY and CDR2 SMNVEV (reference sequence). Trimming removed 1 base from V and 11 bases from J, with 24 bases in between. The chain's CDR3 is CASSLLGTLGQRFPPLHF. The CDR3 DNA sequence: TGTGCCAGCAGTTTATTGGGGACACTAGGACAGAGGTTTCCACCCCTCCACTTT.

The chain uses TRBV9 and TRBJ1-3, with no clear D. CDR1 and CDR2 (germline): SGDLS, YYNGEE. The V and J ends lost 0 bases and 0 bases respectively, with 7 bases between them. The CDR3 is 15 residues long. CDR3 sequence (DNA): TGTGCCAGCAGCGTAGGGGCAAGCTCTGGAAACACCATATATTTT. It is translated as CASSVGASSGNTIYF.

This sequence joins TRBV11-2 and TRBJ1-5; D is possibly TRBD1 (5 bases). The CDR3 contains 15 residues. Trimming cost V 5 bases and J 0 bases, with 11 bases left between them. Germline V gene sequence: CDR1 SGHAT, CDR2 FQNNGV. The CDR3 loop is CASSQDRFSNQPQHF. The CDR3 nucleotides are TGTGCCAGCAGCCAAGACAGATTTAGCAATCAGCCCCAGCATTTT.

The chain combines TRBV6-5 with TRBJ1-3, with D possibly TRBD1 on 6 matching bases. The CDR3 is 15 amino acids. Trimming shortened V by 4 bases and J by 3 bases, and 13 bases separated the two germline ends. CDR1 and CDR2 (germline): MNHEY, SVGAGI. Here the CDR3 reads CASSSTGSSGNTIYF. DNA for the CDR3: TGTGCCAGCAGTTCTACAGGGTCAAGTGGAAACACCATATATTTT.

The chain joins TRBV15 to TRBJ2-3; D may be TRBD1 (5 bases). The CDR3 sequence is 15 residues long. The V gene's germline CDR1 is LNHNV and CDR2 YYDKDF (reference sequence). The germline V and J ends were trimmed by 1 base and 3 bases, with 11 bases remaining between them. CDR3 nucleotide sequence: TGTGCCACCAGCAGAGGGGGCGCGGAGACAGATACGCAGTATTTT. This gives the protein CATSRGGAETDTQYF.

The J gene is TRBJ2-7, the V gene TRBV21-1; the tabulated D call, TRBD1, remains unverified against the DNA. TRBV21-1 corresponds to a pseudogene. CDR3 size: 16 residues. For the CDR3, the DNA is TGTGCCAGCAGCAAAACTAATTGGGACAGGAGCTACGAGCAGTACTTC. Protein product: CASSKTNWDRSYEQYF.

The chain couples TRBV27 to TRBJ1-2, with D possibly TRBD1 on 6 matching bases. Germline CDR1 and CDR2: MNHEY and SMNVEV (reference sequence). Trimming left V 2 bases short and J 1 base short, with 23 bases between. CDR3 size: 19 residues. The CDR3 is CASSLEPGSGEGGNYGYTF. The CDR3, as DNA: TGTGCCAGCAGTTTAGAGCCAGGGAGTGGGGAGGGGGGTAACTATGGCTACACCTTC.